This T cell receptor beta chain was sequenced in a study of T cell responses to AZD1222 COVID-19 vaccine. Produced via immunoSEQ multiplex PCR; TCRdb's table is partial and in-frame only. Of 100,000 to 150,000 clones in the sample, 87% were seen once. The specimen comprised peripheral blood, sampled on day 0 of AZD1222 vaccination. This clonotype originated in an adult in good health.

The DNA of the CDR3 is TGTGCCAGCAGTTACTCGTCGGGTCATCCGCAGTACTTC. Translated: CASSYSSGHPQYF. J is TRBJ2-7 and V is TRBV6-5; no firm D call. V was cut by 0 bases and J by 9 bases, with 12 bases left in between. Germline CDR1 and CDR2: MNHEY and SVGAGI. This CDR3 has 13 amino acids.